This T cell receptor beta chain was identified during a study of OX40 agonist ivuxolimab in advanced cancers. Generated by immunoSEQ multiplex PCR, the TCRdb table keeps only in-frame clones and is missing some. The sample records about 73,000 clones, more than 80% being singletons. Germline lookup yields CDR1 SGDLS and CDR2 YYNGEE. Between the trimmed V and J ends, which lost 5 bases and 9 bases, there was a span of 14 bases. CDR3 length: 12 amino acids. Sequencing used CD4+ or CD8+ T cells sorted from blood, obtained in a trial of the OX40 agonist ivuxolimab. This TCR was recovered from an adult with an advanced solid tumor such as melanoma, head and neck, liver or kidney cancer. The chain joins TRBV9 to TRBJ1-1; TRBD1 is a possible D gene (6 bases). The CDR3 DNA follows: TGTGCCAGCAGTGAACAGACAGGAAAAGCTTTCTTT. Its translation: CASSEQTGKAFF.